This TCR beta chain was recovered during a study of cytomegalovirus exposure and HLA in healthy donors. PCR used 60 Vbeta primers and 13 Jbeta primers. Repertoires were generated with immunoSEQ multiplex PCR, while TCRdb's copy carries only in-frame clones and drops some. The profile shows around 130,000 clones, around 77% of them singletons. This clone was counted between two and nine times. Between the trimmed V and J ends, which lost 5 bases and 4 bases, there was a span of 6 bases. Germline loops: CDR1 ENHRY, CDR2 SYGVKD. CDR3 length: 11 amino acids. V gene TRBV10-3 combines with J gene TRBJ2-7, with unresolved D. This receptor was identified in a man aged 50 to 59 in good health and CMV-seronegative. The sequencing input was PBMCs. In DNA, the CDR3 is TGTGCCATCAGTTCAATGTACGAGCAGTACTTC. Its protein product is CAISSMYEQYF.